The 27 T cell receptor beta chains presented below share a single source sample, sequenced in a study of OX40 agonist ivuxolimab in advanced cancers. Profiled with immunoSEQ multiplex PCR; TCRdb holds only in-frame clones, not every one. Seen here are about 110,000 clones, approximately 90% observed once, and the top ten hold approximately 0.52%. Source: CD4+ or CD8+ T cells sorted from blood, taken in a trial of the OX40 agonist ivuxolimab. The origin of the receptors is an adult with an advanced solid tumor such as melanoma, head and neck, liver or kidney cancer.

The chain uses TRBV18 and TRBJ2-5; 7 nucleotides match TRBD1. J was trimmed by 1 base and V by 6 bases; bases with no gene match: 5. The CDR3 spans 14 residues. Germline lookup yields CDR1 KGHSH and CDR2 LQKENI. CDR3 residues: CASSHGTVQETQYF. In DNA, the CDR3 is TGTGCCAGCTCCCACGGGACAGTCCAAGAGACCCAGTACTTC.

This CDR3 is CASVQRGGKTQYF. The DNA for the CDR3 is TGTGCCAGCGTCCAGCGGGGGGGCAAGACCCAGTACTTC. The chain has TRBV2 and TRBJ2-5, with TRBD2 matching over 10 bases. CDR3 length: 13 residues. Germline CDR1 and CDR2: SNHLY and FYNNEI. After removal of 8 bases from V and 6 bases from J, the junction contained 6 bases not matched to a gene.

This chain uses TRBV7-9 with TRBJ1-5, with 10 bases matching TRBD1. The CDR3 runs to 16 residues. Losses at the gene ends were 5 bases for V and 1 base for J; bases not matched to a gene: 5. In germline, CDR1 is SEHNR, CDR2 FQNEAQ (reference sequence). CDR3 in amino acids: CASSVGTGASNQPQHF. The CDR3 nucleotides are TGTGCCAGCAGCGTCGGGACAGGGGCCAGCAATCAGCCCCAGCATTTT.

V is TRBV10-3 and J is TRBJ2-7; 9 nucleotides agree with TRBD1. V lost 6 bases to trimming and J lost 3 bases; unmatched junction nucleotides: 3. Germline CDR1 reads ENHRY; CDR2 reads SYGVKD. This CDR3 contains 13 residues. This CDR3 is CAIRDRGLYEQYF. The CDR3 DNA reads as TGTGCCATCAGGGACAGGGGCCTCTACGAGCAGTACTTC.

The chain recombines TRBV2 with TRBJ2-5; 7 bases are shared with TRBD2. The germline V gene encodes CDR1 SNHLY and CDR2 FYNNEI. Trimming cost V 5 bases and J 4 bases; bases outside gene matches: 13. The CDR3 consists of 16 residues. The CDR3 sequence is CASSSQSGALGETQYF. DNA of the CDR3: TGTGCCAGCAGTTCCCAGAGCGGGGCCTTGGGAGAGACCCAGTACTTC.

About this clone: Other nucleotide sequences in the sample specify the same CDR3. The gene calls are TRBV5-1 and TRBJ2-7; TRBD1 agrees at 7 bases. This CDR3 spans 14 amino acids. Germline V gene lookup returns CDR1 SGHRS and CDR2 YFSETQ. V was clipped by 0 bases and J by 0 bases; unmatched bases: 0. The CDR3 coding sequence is TGCGCCAGCAGCTTGGGACAGGGCTCCTACGAGCAGTACTTC. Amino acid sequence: CASSLGQGSYEQYF. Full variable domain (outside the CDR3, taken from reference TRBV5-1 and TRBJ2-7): KAGVTQTPRYLIKTRGQQVTLSCSPISGHRSVSWYQQTPGQGLQFLFEYFSETQRNKGNFPGRFSGRQFSNSRSEMNVSTLELGDSALYLCASSLGQGSYEQYFGPGTRLTVT.

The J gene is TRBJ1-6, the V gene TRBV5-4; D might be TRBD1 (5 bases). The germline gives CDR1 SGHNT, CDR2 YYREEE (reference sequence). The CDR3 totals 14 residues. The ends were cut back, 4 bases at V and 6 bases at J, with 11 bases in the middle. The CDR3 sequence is CASSLGGVNSPLHF. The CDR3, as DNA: TGTGCCAGCAGCCTGGGGGGTGTTAATTCACCCCTCCACTTT.

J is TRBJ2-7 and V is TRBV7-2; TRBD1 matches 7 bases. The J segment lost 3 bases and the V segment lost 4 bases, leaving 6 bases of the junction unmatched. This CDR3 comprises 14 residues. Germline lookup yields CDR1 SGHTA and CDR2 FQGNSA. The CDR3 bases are TGTGCCAGCAGCTCCCGGGACAGCCACTACGAGCAGTACTTC. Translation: CASSSRDSHYEQYF.

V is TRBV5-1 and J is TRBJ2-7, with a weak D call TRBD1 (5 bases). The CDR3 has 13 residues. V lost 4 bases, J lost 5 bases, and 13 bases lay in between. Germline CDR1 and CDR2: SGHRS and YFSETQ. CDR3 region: CASSLQGEHEQYF. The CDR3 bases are TGCGCCAGCAGCCTGCAGGGCGAACACGAGCAGTACTTC. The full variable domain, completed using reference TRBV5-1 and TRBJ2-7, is KAGVTQTPRYLIKTRGQQVTLSCSPISGHRSVSWYQQTPGQGLQFLFEYFSETQRNKGNFPGRFSGRQFSNSRSEMNVSTLELGDSALYLCASSLQGEHEQYFGPGTRLTVT.

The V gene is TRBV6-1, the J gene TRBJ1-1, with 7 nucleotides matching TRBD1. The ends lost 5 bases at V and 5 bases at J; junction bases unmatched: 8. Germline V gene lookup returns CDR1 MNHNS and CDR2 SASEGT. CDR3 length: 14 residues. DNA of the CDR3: TGTGCCAGCAGTTATCAGGGGGTAGGGACTGAAGCTTTCTTT. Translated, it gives CASSYQGVGTEAFF.

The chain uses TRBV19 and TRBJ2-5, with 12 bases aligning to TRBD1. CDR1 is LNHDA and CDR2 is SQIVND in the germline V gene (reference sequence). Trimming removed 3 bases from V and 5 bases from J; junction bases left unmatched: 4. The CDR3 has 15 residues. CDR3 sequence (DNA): TGTGCCAGTAGTATGGGACAGGGGGCGCGGGAGACCCAGTACTTC. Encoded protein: CASSMGQGARETQYF.

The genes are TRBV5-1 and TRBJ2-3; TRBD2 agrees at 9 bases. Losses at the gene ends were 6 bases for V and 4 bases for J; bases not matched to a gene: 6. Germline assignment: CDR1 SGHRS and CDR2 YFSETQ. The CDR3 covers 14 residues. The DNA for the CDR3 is TGCGCCAGCACCCTAGCGGGGATATCAGATACGCAGTATTTT. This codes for CASTLAGISDTQYF.

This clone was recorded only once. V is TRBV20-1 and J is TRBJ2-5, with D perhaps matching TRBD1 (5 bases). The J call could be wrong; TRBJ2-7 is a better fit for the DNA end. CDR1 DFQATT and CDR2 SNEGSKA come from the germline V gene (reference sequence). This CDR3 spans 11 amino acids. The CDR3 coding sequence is TGCAGTGCTTCCGACAGCTACGAGCAGTACTTC. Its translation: CSASDSYEQYF.

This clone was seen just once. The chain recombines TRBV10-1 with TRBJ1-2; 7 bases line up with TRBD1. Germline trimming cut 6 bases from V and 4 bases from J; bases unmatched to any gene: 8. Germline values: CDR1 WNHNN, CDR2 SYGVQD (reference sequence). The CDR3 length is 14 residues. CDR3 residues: CASRVAGGPYGYTF. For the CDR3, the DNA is TGCGCCAGCAGGGTTGCAGGGGGGCCCTATGGCTACACCTTC.

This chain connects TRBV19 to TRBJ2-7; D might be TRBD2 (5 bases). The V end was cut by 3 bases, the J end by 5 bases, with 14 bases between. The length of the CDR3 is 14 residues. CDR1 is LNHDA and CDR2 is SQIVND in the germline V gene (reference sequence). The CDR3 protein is CASSMVPTGDEQYF. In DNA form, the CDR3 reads TGTGCCAGTAGTATGGTGCCCACCGGGGACGAGCAGTACTTC.

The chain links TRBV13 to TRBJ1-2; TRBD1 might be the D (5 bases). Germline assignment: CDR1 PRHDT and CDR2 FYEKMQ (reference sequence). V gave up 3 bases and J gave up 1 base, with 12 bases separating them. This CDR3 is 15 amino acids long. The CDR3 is CASSFRDRLNYGYTF. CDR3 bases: TGTGCCAGCAGCTTCCGGGACCGACTTAACTATGGCTACACCTTC.

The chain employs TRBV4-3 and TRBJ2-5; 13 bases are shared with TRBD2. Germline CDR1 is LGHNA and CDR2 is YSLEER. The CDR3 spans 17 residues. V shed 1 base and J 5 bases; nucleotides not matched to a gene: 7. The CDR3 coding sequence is TGCGCCAGCAGCCAAGGACTAGCGGGGGGCCGGGGGGAGACCCAGTACTTC. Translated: CASSQGLAGGRGETQYF.

CDR3 amino acids: CASSQDGKNQPQHF. CDR3 nucleotide sequence: TGTGCCAGCAGCCAAGATGGGAAAAATCAGCCCCAGCATTTT. The chain recombines TRBV4-2 with TRBJ1-5; D gene uncertain. The V end was cut by 0 bases, the J end by 4 bases, with 7 bases between. The CDR3 spans 14 residues. Germline V CDR1 and CDR2: LGHNA, YNFKEQ.

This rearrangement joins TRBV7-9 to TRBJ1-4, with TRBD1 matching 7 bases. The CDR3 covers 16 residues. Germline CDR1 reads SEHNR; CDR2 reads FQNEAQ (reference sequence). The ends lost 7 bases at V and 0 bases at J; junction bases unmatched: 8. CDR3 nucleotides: TGTGCCAGCAAGCCGGGACAGCCTACAACTAATGAAAAACTGTTTTTT. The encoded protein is CASKPGQPTTNEKLFF.

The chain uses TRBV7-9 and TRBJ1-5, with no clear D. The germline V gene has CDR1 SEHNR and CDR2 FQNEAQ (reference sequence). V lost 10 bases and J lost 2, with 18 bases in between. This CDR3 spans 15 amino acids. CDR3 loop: CATSQEGGGNQPQHF. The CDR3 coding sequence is TGTGCCACCTCCCAGGAGGGCGGAGGCAATCAGCCCCAGCATTTT.

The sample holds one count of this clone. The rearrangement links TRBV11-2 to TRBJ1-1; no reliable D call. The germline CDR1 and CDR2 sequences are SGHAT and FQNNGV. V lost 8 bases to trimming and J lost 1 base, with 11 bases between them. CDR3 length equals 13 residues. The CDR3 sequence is CASAGLGNTEAFF. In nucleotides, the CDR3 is TGTGCCAGCGCGGGGTTAGGGAACACTGAAGCTTTCTTT.

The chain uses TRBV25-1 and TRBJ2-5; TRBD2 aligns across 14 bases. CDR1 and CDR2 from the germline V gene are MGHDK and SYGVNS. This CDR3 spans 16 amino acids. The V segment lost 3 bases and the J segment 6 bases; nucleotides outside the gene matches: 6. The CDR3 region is CASSDPTSGGAKTQYF. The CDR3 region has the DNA TGTGCCAGCAGTGACCCGACTAGCGGGGGGGCCAAGACCCAGTACTTC.

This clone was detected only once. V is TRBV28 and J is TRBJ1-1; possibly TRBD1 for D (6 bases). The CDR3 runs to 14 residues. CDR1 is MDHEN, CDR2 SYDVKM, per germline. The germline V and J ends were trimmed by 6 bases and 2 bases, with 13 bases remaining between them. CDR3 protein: CASRRGGPNTEAFF. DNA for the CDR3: TGTGCCAGCAGGAGGGGGGGACCAAACACTGAAGCTTTCTTT.

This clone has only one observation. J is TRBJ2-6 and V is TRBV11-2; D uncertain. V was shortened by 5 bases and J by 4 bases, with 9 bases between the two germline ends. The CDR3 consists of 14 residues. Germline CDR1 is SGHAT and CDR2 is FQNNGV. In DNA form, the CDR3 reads TGTGCCAGCAGCCCGATCTGGGGGGCCAACGTCCTGACTTTC. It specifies CASSPIWGANVLTF.

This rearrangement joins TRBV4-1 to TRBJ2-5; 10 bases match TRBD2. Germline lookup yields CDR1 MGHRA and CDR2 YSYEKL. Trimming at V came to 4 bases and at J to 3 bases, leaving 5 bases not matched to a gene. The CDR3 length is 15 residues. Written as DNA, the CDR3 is TGCGCCAGCAGCCTTAAGCGGGGGGGTAAAGAGACCCAGTACTTC. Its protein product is CASSLKRGGKETQYF.

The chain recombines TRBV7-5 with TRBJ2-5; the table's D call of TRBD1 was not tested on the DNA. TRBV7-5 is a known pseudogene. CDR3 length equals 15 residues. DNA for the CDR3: TGTGCCAGAAGACAAAGACAGGGGGCTTTGGAGACCCAGTACTTC. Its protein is CARRQRQGALETQYF.

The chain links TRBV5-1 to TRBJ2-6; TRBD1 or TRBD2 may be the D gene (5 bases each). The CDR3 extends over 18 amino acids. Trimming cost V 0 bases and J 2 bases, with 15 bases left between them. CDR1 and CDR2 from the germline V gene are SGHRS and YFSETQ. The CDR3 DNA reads TGCGCCAGCAGCTTGGTTACTATCTTGGGGGCTGGGGCCAACGTCCTGACTTTC. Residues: CASSLVTILGAGANVLTF.